This T cell receptor beta chain originates from a study of cytomegalovirus exposure and HLA in healthy donors. General study findings and limits: A previous analysis found most TCR beta V segments productive roughly 87% or roughly 30% of the time.

Germline V gene sequence: CDR1 SGHRS, CDR2 YFSETQ. This CDR3 has 15 residues. With V trimmed by 4 bases and J by 8 bases, 8 bases remained unmatched. For this clone: Antigen: not known.

PCR employed 60 Vbeta and 13 Jbeta primers. Using immunoSEQ multiplex PCR, the repertoire was profiled, and TCRdb retains in-frame clones only, with some absent. This table holds roughly 120,000 clones, around 75% found once. Sequenced sample: PBMCs. V and J are TRBV5-1 and TRBJ2-1; 11 bases fit TRBD2. The receptor's source is a woman aged 18 to 35 in good health and CMV-seronegative. CDR3 bases: TGCGCCAGCAGCGTACTAGCGGGGGAGAGAGATGAGCAGTTCTTC. Translation: CASSVLAGERDEQFF.